These 14 T cell receptor beta chains came from one sample sequenced in a study of blood T cell repertoires in COVID-19. TCRdb's copy holds only in-frame clones and misses some; the assay was immunoSEQ multiplex PCR. The data contain about 220,000 clones, around 85% of them singletons. Material: peripheral blood. The receptors shown here come from a human donor in a cohort sampled during active COVID-19.

V is TRBV10-3 and J is TRBJ1-2; no firm D call. The ends were cut back, 7 bases at V and 4 bases at J, with 7 bases in the middle. CDR3 length: 11 residues. Germline V gene sequence: CDR1 ENHRY, CDR2 SYGVKD. This chain's CDR3 is CAITNFYGYTF. Here the CDR3 DNA reads TGTGCCATCACGAACTTCTATGGCTACACCTTC.

DNA for the CDR3: TGTGCCTCCTATCAGGGGGGCGGGAGGGCCTACGAGCAGTACTTC. Its translation is CASYQGGGRAYEQYF. The rearrangement links TRBV10-3 to TRBJ2-7, with 9 bases matching TRBD2. This CDR3 is built from 15 residues. Germline V CDR1 and CDR2: ENHRY, SYGVKD. The J segment lost 2 bases and the V segment lost 11 bases, leaving 13 bases of the junction unmatched.

The genes are TRBV4-2 and TRBJ2-5; 11 nucleotides agree with TRBD2. The junction had 9 bases not matched to a gene; V was cut back by 0 bases and J by 3 bases. CDR3 length equals 18 residues. The germline V gene has CDR1 LGHNA and CDR2 YNFKEQ. The CDR3 sequence is CASSQDLLAGARKETQYF. The DNA for the CDR3 is TGTGCCAGCAGCCAAGATCTACTAGCGGGAGCTAGGAAAGAGACCCAGTACTTC.

This chain links TRBV27 with TRBJ1-6, with D hard to call. V shed 1 base and J shed 0 bases, with 10 bases lying between them. This CDR3 has 17 residues. Germline values: CDR1 MNHEY, CDR2 SMNVEV (reference sequence). CDR3 region: CASSLYVRSSYNSPLHF. CDR3 nucleotide sequence: TGTGCCAGCAGTTTATACGTCCGGAGCTCCTATAATTCACCCCTCCACTTT.

The V call is TRBV6-6, the J call TRBJ2-1; 9 bases fit TRBD1. V lost 6 bases, J lost 10 bases, and 10 bases stayed unmatched. Germline V gene data show CDR1 as MNHNY and CDR2 as SVGAGI (reference sequence). The CDR3 extends over 14 amino acids. CDR3 region: CASRSGTGLYEQFF. The CDR3 DNA reads TGTGCCAGCAGGTCCGGGACAGGGCTATACGAGCAGTTCTTC.

V usage is TRBV24-1 and J usage is TRBJ2-1, with 10 bases identical to TRBD2. Looked up from germline, CDR1 is KGHDR and CDR2 is SFDVKD. The CDR3 covers 16 residues. V lost 3 bases to trimming and J lost 2 bases; unmatched junction nucleotides: 3. DNA for the CDR3: TGTGCCACCAGTGATCCAGGGACTAGCGCCTACAATGAGCAGTTCTTC. Its translation is CATSDPGTSAYNEQFF.

This chain joins TRBV5-1 and TRBJ2-7; the D is unclear. Germline CDR1 and CDR2: SGHRS and YFSETQ. V was cut by 5 bases and J by 0 bases, with 9 bases left in between. The length of the CDR3 is 13 residues. CDR3 in amino acids: CASRTRSSYEQYF. As DNA, the CDR3 is TGCGCCAGCAGGACTCGGAGCTCCTACGAGCAGTACTTC.

The V gene is TRBV6-5, the J gene TRBJ2-7; a possible D gene is TRBD2 (5 bases). CDR3 length: 13 residues. The germline V gene has CDR1 MNHEY and CDR2 SVGAGI. V was trimmed by 6 bases and J by 2 bases, leaving 11 bases between them. CDR3 coding DNA: TGTGCCAGCAGCTATATCGGGGCCTACGAGCAGTACTTC. Its protein product is CASSYIGAYEQYF.

V and J are TRBV4-3 and TRBJ1-2; D might be TRBD1 (6 bases). The CDR3 has 14 amino acids. V was cut by 1 base and J by 4 bases, with 10 bases left in between. CDR1 is LGHNA and CDR2 is YSLEER in the germline V gene. CDR3 nucleotides: TGCGCCAGCAGCCAAGGGACAGTTGGCTATGGCTACACCTTC. Translated, it gives CASSQGTVGYGYTF.

The chain carries TRBV7-6 and TRBJ1-2; unclear D gene. CDR1 SGHVS and CDR2 FNYEAQ come from the germline V gene. V lost 1 base and J lost 0, with 18 bases in between. This CDR3 has 18 amino acids. The CDR3 sequence is CASSLEAPRAGANYGYTF. The CDR3 coding sequence is TGTGCCAGCAGCTTAGAGGCCCCGAGGGCTGGAGCTAACTATGGCTACACCTTC.

This clone appeared a single time. DNA for the CDR3: TGTGCCAGCAAAAACAGGGCGCGTGGCTACACCTTC. Residues: CASKNRARGYTF. The V call is TRBV27, the J call TRBJ1-2; D possibly corresponds to TRBD1 (6 bases). Trimming left V 7 bases short and J 7 bases short, with 13 bases between. Germline lookup yields CDR1 MNHEY and CDR2 SMNVEV (reference sequence). The CDR3 runs 12 residues.

This clone showed up just once. This chain connects TRBV7-3 to TRBJ2-2; 8 bases match TRBD2. Unmatched junction bases numbered 6, after V lost 4 bases and J lost 5 bases. The germline V gene encodes CDR1 SGHTA and CDR2 FQGTGA. The CDR3 is made up of 15 amino acids. The CDR3 here is CASSSGLGATGELFF. The DNA for the CDR3 is TGTGCCAGCAGCTCGGGACTAGGAGCGACCGGGGAGCTGTTTTTT.

The rearrangement links TRBV19 to TRBJ2-1; 7 positions match TRBD2. V trimming: 6 bases; J trimming: 8 bases; junction bases outside the gene matches: 10. Per germline, CDR1 LNHDA and CDR2 SQIVND (reference sequence). This CDR3 is built from 14 residues. The CDR3 loop reads CASSPEGLTDEQFF. The DNA of the CDR3 is TGTGCCAGTAGCCCAGAGGGACTAACGGATGAGCAGTTCTTC.

The chain uses TRBV4-3 and TRBJ2-6; D is unresolved. The CDR3 sequence is 18 residues long. Germline lookup yields CDR1 LGHNA and CDR2 YSLEER. V was clipped by 0 bases and J by 1 base, with 13 bases between them. CDR3 sequence reads: CASSQEVTARSGANVLTF. CDR3 nucleotides: TGCGCCAGCAGCCAAGAAGTAACAGCTCGATCTGGGGCCAACGTCCTGACTTTC.